This T cell receptor (beta chain) was identified during a study of T cell responses to AZD1222 COVID-19 vaccine. Overall study results and limits: After the peak T cell response, and only then, were repertoires sampled. Vaccine-associated CD4 TCRs ranged over spike, dominating at 160-218 and 743-854. The study identified only a handful of AZD1222 recipients as seropositive at baseline. In the spike-specific TCR repertoire, nearly half reportedly target unmutated variant regions.

This clone was seen more than once but under ten times. Its specificity is unknown. Clones were read by immunoSEQ multiplex PCR, and TCRdb kept only the in-frame ones, dropping some. The profile shows 150,000 to 200,000 clones, 90% to 95% of them singletons. This specimen consisted of peripheral blood, obtained 28 days after the second AZD1222 dose. This TCR was recovered from an adult who received the AZD1222 COVID-19 vaccine.

This CDR3 reads CASSQRTRDQPQHF. As DNA, the CDR3 is TGTGCCAGCAGCCAGCGGACCCGGGACCAGCCCCAGCATTTT. The V gene is TRBV14, the J gene TRBJ1-5, with D perhaps TRBD1 (5 bases). The length of the CDR3 is 14 residues. V lost 3 bases and J lost 7, with 13 bases in between. Germline lookup yields CDR1 SGHDN and CDR2 FVKESK.